The 25 T cell receptor beta chains reported below all come from one sample, sequenced in a study of T cell responses to AZD1222 COVID-19 vaccine. Libraries were prepared by immunoSEQ multiplex PCR; TCRdb keeps only in-frame clonotypes and omits some of them. The sample has 100,000 to 140,000 clones, around 90% seen once. Sequences were derived from peripheral blood, sampled 28 days after the second AZD1222 dose. The receptors were sampled from an adult who received the AZD1222 COVID-19 vaccine.

As to this clone: This sample includes further DNA sequences coding for the same CDR3. The CDR3 bases are TGTGCCAGCAGTGTCATGTACAATGAGCAGTTCTTC. The encoded protein is CASSVMYNEQFF. The chain combines TRBV2 with TRBJ2-1; D not certain. CDR3 size: 12 residues. Germline V lookup: CDR1 SNHLY, CDR2 FYNNEI. V was trimmed by 4 bases and J by 4 bases, leaving 5 bases between them.

The J gene is TRBJ1-4, the V gene TRBV7-2; D is uncertain. V dropped 1 base and J dropped 8 bases, with 14 bases sitting between them. This CDR3 is 15 amino acids long. Germline values: CDR1 SGHTA, CDR2 FQGNSA. CDR3 residues: CASSLVSEVQEKLFF. CDR3 DNA sequence: TGTGCCAGCAGCTTAGTTAGTGAGGTACAGGAAAAACTGTTTTTT. Filled out from reference TRBV7-2 and TRBJ1-4, the complete variable domain reads GAGVSQSPSNKVTEKGKDVELRCDPISGHTALYWYRQSLGQGLEFLIYFQGNSAPDKSGLPSDRFSAERTGGSVSTLTIQRTQQEDSAVYLCASSLVSEVQEKLFFGSGTQLSVL.

V usage is TRBV19 and J usage is TRBJ1-1; no firm D call. Trimming took off 7 bases at V and 7 bases at J, with 7 bases between the two ends. Germline CDR1 reads LNHDA; CDR2 reads SQIVND (reference sequence). CDR3 size: 10 residues. CDR3 in DNA: TGTGCCAGTATGGGAGGTGAAGCTTTCTTT. Its protein product is CASMGGEAFF.

The chain joins TRBV2 to TRBJ1-3; no firm D call. V was trimmed by 8 bases and J by 0 bases, leaving 11 bases between them. CDR1 and CDR2 (germline): SNHLY, FYNNEI. This CDR3 has 14 amino acids. CDR3 nucleotide sequence: TGTGCCAGCGAGGACCCCAGCTCTGGAAACACCATATATTTT. Translated: CASEDPSSGNTIYF.

V is TRBV6-6 and J is TRBJ1-3, with 9 bases lining up with TRBD1. Trimming removed 6 bases from V and 8 bases from J; junction bases left unmatched: 8. The CDR3 loop spans 14 amino acids. Per germline, CDR1 MNHNY and CDR2 SVGAGI (reference sequence). Here the CDR3 reads CASSSRDRVYTIYF. The CDR3 nucleotides are TGTGCCAGCAGCTCACGGGACAGGGTATACACCATATATTTT.

The chain uses TRBV5-1 and TRBJ2-3; 8 bases line up with TRBD2. Germline V gene sequence: CDR1 SGHRS, CDR2 YFSETQ. After removal of 5 bases from V and 4 bases from J, the junction contained 9 bases not matched to a gene. This CDR3 is built from 15 residues. CDR3 in amino acids: CASSISGGAPDTQYF. The CDR3 DNA reads TGCGCCAGCAGTATTTCGGGGGGGGCCCCAGATACGCAGTATTTT.

The sample holds a few counts of this clone. V gene TRBV5-6 combines with J gene TRBJ1-6; 10 bases fit TRBD1. V shed 3 bases, J shed 5 bases, and the junction held 5 bases outside the gene matches. CDR1 and CDR2 (germline): SGHDT, YYEEEE. This CDR3 contains 16 residues. The CDR3 spells CASSWGQGSHNSPLHF. In nucleotides, the CDR3 is TGTGCCAGCAGCTGGGGACAGGGGTCTCATAATTCACCCCTCCACTTT.

CDR3 residues: CASSTQGEDYNEQFF. In DNA form, the CDR3 reads TGCGCCAGCAGCACTCAGGGGGAGGACTACAATGAGCAGTTCTTC. V is TRBV5-1 and J is TRBJ2-1, with D tentatively TRBD1 (7 bases). V was shortened by 4 bases and J by 3 bases, with 14 bases between the two germline ends. The CDR3 is 15 residues long. CDR1 and CDR2 from the germline V gene are SGHRS and YFSETQ.

CDR3: CASSQGQEITVGYTF. The CDR3 nucleotides read TGCGCCAGCAGCCAAGGACAGGAGATTACCGTTGGCTACACCTTC. The chain carries TRBV4-3 and TRBJ1-2; a possible D gene is TRBD1 (6 bases). Germline loops: CDR1 LGHNA, CDR2 YSLEER. This CDR3 comprises 15 residues. The germline V and J ends were trimmed by 1 base and 7 bases, with 16 bases remaining between them.

J is TRBJ2-1 and V is TRBV6-2 or TRBV6-3, with 11 bases matching TRBD1. The V and J ends lost 6 bases and 10 bases, in that order; junction bases with no gene match: 11. The CDR3 has 15 residues. CDR1 and CDR2 from the germline V gene are MNHEY and SVGEGT. CDR3 bases: TGTGCCAGCAGCGACGGGACAGGGGGGAGTGGGGAGCAGTTCTTC. This sequence encodes CASSDGTGGSGEQFF.

The rearrangement joins TRBV5-8 to TRBJ2-5, with D possibly being TRBD2 (6 bases). Germline CDR1 SGHTS, CDR2 YDEGEE. The germline V and J ends were trimmed by 2 bases and 5 bases, with 10 bases remaining between them. The CDR3 loop spans 13 amino acids. The CDR3 DNA follows: TGTGCCAGCAGCTTCCAGGGACTGGAGACCCAGTACTTC. Protein product: CASSFQGLETQYF. Complete variable domain (other parts from reference TRBV5-8 and TRBJ2-5): EAGVTQSPTHLIKTRGQQATLRCSPISGHTSVYWYQQALGLGLQFLLWYDEGEERNRGNFPPRFSGRQFPNYSSELNVNALELEDSALYLCASSFQGLETQYFGPGTRLLVL.

This clone was seen once. The chain joins TRBV5-1 to TRBJ1-4, with TRBD1 identical over 11 bases. The CDR3 runs 15 residues. Germline V gives CDR1 SGHRS, CDR2 YFSETQ. Trimming removed 3 bases from V and 7 bases from J; junction bases left unmatched: 5. The CDR3 sequence: CASSSGTGGSEKLFF. In DNA, the CDR3 is TGCGCCAGCAGCTCCGGGACAGGGGGAAGTGAAAAACTGTTTTTT.

This chain's CDR3 is CASSPTARIYGYTF. For the CDR3, the DNA is TGTGCCAGCAGCCCGACGGCACGGATCTATGGCTACACCTTC. The chain joins TRBV3-1 (or the pseudogene TRBV3-2) to TRBJ1-2; D remains ambiguous. The V end lost 4 bases, the J end lost 4 bases, and 13 bases lay between the germline ends. The CDR3 length is 14 residues. Looked up from germline, CDR1 is LGHDT and CDR2 is YNNKEL (reference sequence).

This sequence joins TRBV21-1 and TRBJ1-2; TRBD1 is the table's D call, not checked against the DNA. TRBV21-1 is labeled a pseudogene. The CDR3 totals 16 residues. The CDR3 loop is CASTPPPGHRPGGYTF. The CDR3 DNA reads TGTGCCAGCACTCCACCTCCGGGACACCGACCGGGGGGCTACACCTTC.

The chain uses TRBV28 and TRBJ2-6, with D perhaps TRBD2 (7 bases). The V gene's germline CDR1 is MDHEN and CDR2 SYDVKM. The CDR3 extends over 16 amino acids. Trimming shortened V by 4 bases and J by 2 bases, and 12 bases separated the two germline ends. The CDR3 reads CASSSGGGAGANVLTF. CDR3 DNA: TGTGCCAGCAGTTCGGGGGGCGGCGCTGGGGCCAACGTCCTGACTTTC.

This chain joins TRBV10-2 and TRBJ2-2, with 9 bases matching TRBD2. The V segment lost 5 bases and the J segment 2 bases; nucleotides outside the gene matches: 3. Germline CDR1 reads WSHSY; CDR2 reads SAAADI. The length of the CDR3 is 15 residues. The CDR3 DNA sequence: TGCGCCAGCAGTTTAGCGGGGGAAAACACCGGGGAGCTGTTTTTT. As protein: CASSLAGENTGELFF.

The chain uses TRBV29-1 and TRBJ1-1; 10 bases map to TRBD1. The CDR3 runs 17 residues. V lost 2 bases and J lost 6; bases outside the gene matches: 15. CDR1 and CDR2 from the germline V gene are SQVTM and ANQGSEA. In DNA, the CDR3 is TGCAGCGTTGAACCAGATGACAGGGGGCGGGGGAAGGCTGAAGCTTTCTTT. Translated: CSVEPDDRGRGKAEAFF.

V and J are TRBV6-1 and TRBJ2-7; 11 bases line up with TRBD1. Germline CDR1 and CDR2: MNHNS and SASEGT. The V segment lost 2 bases and the J segment 3 bases; nucleotides outside the gene matches: 3. The CDR3 consists of 15 residues. The CDR3 is CASSESGTGGYEQYF. DNA for the CDR3: TGTGCCAGCAGTGAAAGCGGGACAGGGGGCTACGAGCAGTACTTC.

V gene TRBV7-2 combines with J gene TRBJ2-7; a weak D match, TRBD1 (6 bases). The CDR3 consists of 14 residues. Germline lookup yields CDR1 SGHTA and CDR2 FQGNSA. Deletions cut 5 bases from V and 3 bases from J, with 14 bases between. CDR3 DNA: TGTGCCAGCAGCCCCCAGGGGTCAGACTACGAGCAGTACTTC. It is translated as CASSPQGSDYEQYF.

This rearrangement joins TRBV5-4 to TRBJ2-1; D not resolved. Germline values: CDR1 SGHNT, CDR2 YYREEE (reference sequence). CDR3 length: 15 amino acids. Trimming took off 0 bases at V and 7 bases at J, with 14 bases between the two ends. The CDR3 here is CASSLDLRKTNEQFF. In nucleotides, the CDR3 is TGTGCCAGCAGCTTGGACCTCAGGAAGACGAATGAGCAGTTCTTC.

The chain joins TRBV7-2 to TRBJ2-3, with TRBD1 as a possible D gene (6 bases). The CDR3 runs to 17 residues. Trimming removed 5 bases at V and 1 base at J, with 19 bases between. Germline CDR1 is SGHTA and CDR2 is FQGNSA. This chain's CDR3 is CASSPSQGRGGTDTQYF. CDR3 DNA: TGTGCCAGCAGCCCATCACAGGGTAGGGGTGGCACAGATACGCAGTATTTT.

Concerning this clone itself: Its ends do not fully match the called genes, so a read error is possible. The V and J genes are TRBV11-3 and TRBJ2-1; TRBD1 agrees at 7 bases. The CDR3 length is 12 residues. Germline loops: CDR1 SGHNT, CDR2 YENEEA. As DNA, the CDR3 is TGTGCCAGCCGAGGGGGCCGCGGGCCGCAGGTCTTC. Its protein product is CASRGGRGPQVF.

The V and J genes are TRBV6-1 and TRBJ1-6, with D unresolved. Trimming left V 6 bases short and J 8 bases short, with 8 bases between. CDR1 is MNHNS, CDR2 SASEGT, per germline. This CDR3 comprises 12 residues. In DNA, the CDR3 is TGTGCCAGCAGCCTCCCGGATTCACCCCTCCACTTT. Translating it yields CASSLPDSPLHF.

The chain uses TRBV9 and TRBJ1-4; TRBD1 agrees at 9 bases. CDR3 size: 14 residues. Per germline, CDR1 SGDLS and CDR2 YYNGEE. V shed 2 bases, J shed 6 bases, and the junction held 2 bases outside the gene matches. The CDR3 sequence: CASSVGQGYEKLFF. DNA of the CDR3: TGTGCCAGCAGCGTGGGACAGGGCTATGAAAAACTGTTTTTT.

The chain employs TRBV2 and TRBJ2-7, with D possibly matching TRBD1 (6 bases). The CDR3 loop spans 15 amino acids. Germline CDR1 SNHLY, CDR2 FYNNEI. With 5 bases removed from V and 0 bases from J, the gap between germline ends came to 14 bases. The CDR3 coding sequence is TGTGCCAGCAGTCTCCGGGACACTGACTCCTACGAGCAGTACTTC. It codes for CASSLRDTDSYEQYF.